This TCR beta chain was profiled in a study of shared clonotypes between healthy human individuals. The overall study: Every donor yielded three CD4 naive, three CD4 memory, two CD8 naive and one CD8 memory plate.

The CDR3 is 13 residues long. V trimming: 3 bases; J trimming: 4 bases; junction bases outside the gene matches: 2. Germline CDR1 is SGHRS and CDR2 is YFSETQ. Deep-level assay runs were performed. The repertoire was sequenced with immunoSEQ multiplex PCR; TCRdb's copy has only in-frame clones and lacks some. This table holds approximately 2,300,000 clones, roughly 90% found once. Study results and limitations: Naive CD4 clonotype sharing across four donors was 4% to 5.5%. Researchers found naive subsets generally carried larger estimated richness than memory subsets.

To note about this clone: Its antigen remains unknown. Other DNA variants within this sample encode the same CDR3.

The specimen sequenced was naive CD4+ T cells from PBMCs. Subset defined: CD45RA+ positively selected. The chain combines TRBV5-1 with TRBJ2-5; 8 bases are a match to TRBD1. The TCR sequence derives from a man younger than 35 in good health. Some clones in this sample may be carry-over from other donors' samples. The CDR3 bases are TGCGCCAGCAGCTCGGACAGGGCAGAGACCCAGTACTTC. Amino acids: CASSSDRAETQYF.